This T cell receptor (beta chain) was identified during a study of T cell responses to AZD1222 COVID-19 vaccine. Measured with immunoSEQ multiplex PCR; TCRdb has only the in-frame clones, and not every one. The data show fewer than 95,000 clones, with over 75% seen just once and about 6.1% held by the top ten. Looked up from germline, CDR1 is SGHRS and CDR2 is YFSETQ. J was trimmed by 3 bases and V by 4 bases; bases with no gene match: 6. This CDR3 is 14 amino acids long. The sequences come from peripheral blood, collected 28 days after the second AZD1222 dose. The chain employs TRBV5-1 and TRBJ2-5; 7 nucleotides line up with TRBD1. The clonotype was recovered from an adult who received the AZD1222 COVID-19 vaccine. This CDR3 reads CASSNTGVKETQYF. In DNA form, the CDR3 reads TGCGCCAGCAGCAACACAGGGGTGAAAGAGACCCAGTACTTC.